This TCR beta chain came from a study of T-cell reconstitution after alpha-beta-depleted transplantation in children. Whole-study findings and limits: It was reported that alpha-beta T cells came from several hundred expanded graft clones (about two months after transplant). There were some patients whose high TCRbeta diversity at day 60 came from surviving recipient T cells and thymic progenitors. By one year post-transplant, T-cell counts and diversity largely arose from T cells that were newly produced.

Unique molecular identifiers were incorporated during preparation of the TCRbeta library. TCRdb re-analysed the PCR reads in MiXCR, keeping a single row per CDR3 protein. The data hold fewer than 550,000 distinct CDR3 sequences, with approximately 10% observed a single time. This clonotype was picked up many times. Its specificity is unknown. Per the germline V gene, CDR1 is MNHEY and CDR2 is SVGEGT. CDR3 length: 15 amino acids. With 4 bases clipped from V and 0 bases from J, the junction kept 6 bases outside the gene matches. The source material was PBMCs, mostly from graft donor cells, sampled 180 days after TCRalphabeta/CD19-depleted stem cell transplant. The clonotype comes from a female patient aged 2 to 10 who had a stem cell transplant for aplastic anemia, so the T cells may come from the graft donor. The gene calls are TRBV6-2 or TRBV6-3 and TRBJ2-7, with TRBD1 matching over 7 bases. Here the CDR3 DNA reads TGTGCCAGCAGTTTCCAAAGGGGGCCCTCCTACGAGCAGTACTTC. Translation: CASSFQRGPSYEQYF.